Shown below are 16 T cell receptor beta chains from a single sample sequenced in a study of control samples from healthy donors and cancer patients. Sequenced by immunoSEQ multiplex PCR; TCRdb stores in-frame clones only, minus some. Among tens of thousands of clones listed, approximately 90% were seen once. Material: PBMCs. These TCRs come from a young man with colorectal cancer.

The genes are TRBV15 and TRBJ1-5; 7 bases match TRBD1. V was pared by 3 bases and J by 0 bases, with 5 bases of the junction left unmatched. This CDR3 has 16 residues. Germline loops: CDR1 LNHNV, CDR2 YYDKDF (reference sequence). CDR3 nucleotides: TGTGCCACCAGCAGGGCCGGGACAGCTAGCAATCAGCCCCAGCATTTT. It translates to CATSRAGTASNQPQHF. The full variable domain, with the rest looked up from reference TRBV15 and TRBJ1-5, is DAMVIQNPRYQVTQFGKPVTLSCSQTLNHNVMYWYQQKSSQAPKLLFHYYDKDFNNEADTPDNFQSRRPNTSFCFLDIRSPGLGDTAMYLCATSRAGTASNQPQHFGDGTRLSIL.

This sequence joins TRBV19 and TRBJ1-5; D not resolved. The CDR3 is 15 residues long. Germline CDR1 is LNHDA and CDR2 is SQIVND (reference sequence). V lost 5 bases, J lost 4 bases, and 15 bases lay in between. The CDR3 protein is CASSPPGVGNQPQHF. Written as DNA, the CDR3 is TGTGCCAGTAGTCCCCCCGGAGTAGGGAATCAGCCCCAGCATTTT.

Turning to this clone: A junction end diverges from the germline sequence, so it may reflect a read error. The chain employs TRBV7-7 and TRBJ2-3; D may match TRBD1 or TRBD2 (6 bases each). This CDR3 contains 16 residues. In germline, CDR1 is SSHAT, CDR2 FNYEAQ (reference sequence). CDR3 amino acids: CASSPLGTQGTDTQYF. For the CDR3, the DNA is TGTGCTAGCAGCCCCCTCGGGACTCAGGGGACAGATACGCAGTATTTT.

The chain uses TRBV5-1 and TRBJ2-5, with D tentatively TRBD2 (6 bases). CDR1 is SGHRS and CDR2 is YFSETQ in the germline V gene. The CDR3 has 12 residues. With 5 bases removed from V and 2 bases from J, the gap between germline ends came to 7 bases. DNA of the CDR3: TGCGCCAGCAGTGCGGGGCAAGAGACCCAGTACTTC. Translation: CASSAGQETQYF.

Here the CDR3 DNA reads TGTGCCAGCAGCGTAGTCCCTCAAGAGACCCAGTACTTC. Residues: CASSVVPQETQYF. V gene TRBV9 combines with J gene TRBJ2-5; D not certain. The CDR3 sequence is 13 residues long. Trimming pared 0 bases from V and 2 bases from J, leaving 5 bases between. Germline lookup yields CDR1 SGDLS and CDR2 YYNGEE.

The chain links TRBV19 to TRBJ1-5; TRBD1 matches at 9 bases. The germline V gene has CDR1 LNHDA and CDR2 SQIVND (reference sequence). Trimming at V came to 6 bases and at J to 6 bases, leaving 6 bases not matched to a gene. The CDR3 covers 14 residues. The CDR3 protein is CASRTTGGGQPQHF. The DNA of the CDR3 is TGTGCCAGTAGAACAACAGGGGGCGGTCAGCCCCAGCATTTT.

The genes are TRBV6-5 and TRBJ1-2; 7 nucleotides line up with TRBD1. CDR3 length: 15 residues. Germline V lookup: CDR1 MNHEY, CDR2 SVGAGI. Trimming took 5 bases from V and 0 from J; bases not matched to a gene: 6. Here the CDR3 DNA reads TGTGCCAGCAGTATTACAGGGGAGGCTAACTATGGCTACACCTTC. It encodes CASSITGEANYGYTF.

V usage is TRBV5-6 and J usage is TRBJ2-5, with D possibly being TRBD2 (6 bases). The V and J ends lost 0 bases and 2 bases respectively, with 14 bases between them. CDR1 SGHDT and CDR2 YYEEEE come from the germline V gene. There are 16 residues in the CDR3. The CDR3 here is CASSLEGGGVQETQYF. DNA of the CDR3: TGTGCCAGCAGCTTGGAAGGTGGAGGGGTACAAGAGACCCAGTACTTC.

The chain combines TRBV5-1 with TRBJ1-5; 7 bases agree with TRBD1. CDR3 length: 16 residues. Trimming removed 6 bases from V and 5 bases from J; junction bases left unmatched: 14. Germline CDR1 reads SGHRS; CDR2 reads YFSETQ. The CDR3 sequence is CASIRIKGAHHQPQHF. CDR3 in DNA: TGCGCCAGCATAAGGATCAAGGGGGCGCATCATCAGCCCCAGCATTTT.

The chain carries TRBV9 and TRBJ2-7, with TRBD1 matching over 8 bases. Losses at the gene ends were 3 bases for V and 6 bases for J; bases not matched to a gene: 5. CDR1 is SGDLS, CDR2 YYNGEE, per germline. This CDR3 contains 13 residues. The CDR3 coding sequence is TGTGCCAGCAGCGCGGACAGGGCTCCCGAGCAGTACTTC. This codes for CASSADRAPEQYF. Variable domain in full (rest from reference TRBV9 and TRBJ2-7): DSGVTQTPKHLITATGQRVTLRCSPRSGDLSVYWYQQSLDQGLQFLIQYYNGEERAKGNILERFSAQQFPDLHSELNLSSLELGDSALYFCASSADRAPEQYFGPGTRLTVT.

The chain links TRBV18 to TRBJ2-6, with 10 bases matching TRBD1. Germline-derived CDR1 and CDR2 are KGHSH and LQKENI. The CDR3 is 19 amino acids. Germline trimming cut 6 bases from V and 0 bases from J; bases unmatched to any gene: 11. The CDR3 here is CASSQTGQGPSSGANVLTF. In nucleotides, the CDR3 is TGTGCCAGCTCTCAAACGGGACAGGGGCCTTCCTCTGGGGCCAACGTCCTGACTTTC. Supplemented by reference TRBV18 and TRBJ2-6, the full variable domain reads NAGVMQNPRHLVRRRGQEARLRCSPMKGHSHVYWYRQLPEEGLKFMVYLQKENIIDESGMPKERFSAEFPKEGPSILRIQQVVRGDSAAYFCASSQTGQGPSSGANVLTFGAGSRLTVL.

The chain uses TRBV4-3 and TRBJ1-2; no reliable D call. From germline, CDR1 is LGHNA and CDR2 YSLEER. The CDR3 totals 13 residues. V lost 5 bases and J 1 base, leaving 8 bases between the germline ends. The CDR3 loop is CASSEGSNYGYTF. The CDR3 DNA is TGCGCCAGCAGCGAGGGTAGTAACTATGGCTACACCTTC.

The rearrangement joins TRBV7-9 to TRBJ1-2; D gene ambiguous. Germline CDR1 reads SEHNR; CDR2 reads FQNEAQ (reference sequence). CDR3 length equals 18 residues. The V gene lost 5 bases and the J gene lost 1 base, with 23 bases spanning the gap. Here the CDR3 DNA reads TGTGCCAGCAGCCCGCCCAGTTATGTCCCCCGACTTAACTATGGCTACACCTTC. It yields the protein CASSPPSYVPRLNYGYTF.

CDR3 nucleotide sequence: TGTGCCATCAGTGAGTGGGAACAGCCCCGGGGGACCCAGTACTTC. This translates into CAISEWEQPRGTQYF. This chain uses TRBV10-3 with TRBJ2-5; D is possibly TRBD2 (5 bases). Germline CDR1 and CDR2: ENHRY and SYGVKD. The V end was cut by 1 base, the J end by 7 bases, with 16 bases between. The CDR3 is made up of 15 amino acids.

This clone was counted a single time. The rearrangement links TRBV6-6 to TRBJ1-1; D gene unclear. Deletions cut 4 bases from V and 1 base from J, with 10 bases between. From germline, CDR1 is MNHNY and CDR2 SVGAGI (reference sequence). The CDR3 covers 14 residues. The CDR3 sequence is CASSSFTGNTEAFF. CDR3 nucleotide sequence: TGTGCCAGCAGTTCCTTTACGGGGAACACTGAAGCTTTCTTT.

This sequence joins TRBV15 and TRBJ1-6; D is unresolved. This CDR3 has 16 amino acids. Trimming removed 1 base from V and 0 bases from J, with 7 bases in between. CDR1 is LNHNV, CDR2 YYDKDF, per germline (reference sequence). DNA for the CDR3: TGTGCCACCAGCAGAGGGCAGAGCTCCTATAATTCACCCCTCCACTTT. This encodes CATSRGQSSYNSPLHF.